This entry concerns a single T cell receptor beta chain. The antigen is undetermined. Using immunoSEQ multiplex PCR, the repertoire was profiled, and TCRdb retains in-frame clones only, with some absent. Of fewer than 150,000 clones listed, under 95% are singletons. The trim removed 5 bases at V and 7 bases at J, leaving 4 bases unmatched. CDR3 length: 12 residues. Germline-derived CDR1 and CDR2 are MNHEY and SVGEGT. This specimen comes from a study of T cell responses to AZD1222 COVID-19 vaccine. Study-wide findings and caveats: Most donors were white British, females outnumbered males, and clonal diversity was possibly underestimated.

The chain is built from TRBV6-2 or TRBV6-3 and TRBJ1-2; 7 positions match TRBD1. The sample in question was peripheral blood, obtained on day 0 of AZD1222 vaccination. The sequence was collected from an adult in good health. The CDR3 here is CASSHRGGGYTF. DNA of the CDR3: TGTGCCAGCAGTCACAGGGGTGGTGGCTACACCTTC.